These 27 T cell receptor beta chains came from one sample sequenced in a study of a mutant IDH1 vaccine in newly diagnosed glioma. Stated time point: week 47, end of study. Vaccinated patients received 300 ug of mutant IDH1 20-mer peptide per dose, with topical imiquimod. Clones were read by immunoSEQ multiplex PCR, and TCRdb kept only the in-frame ones, dropping some. The sample gives about 23,000 clones, roughly 80% of which show up once; approximately 2.8% is in the top ten. No antigen has been identified for these receptors. The sample here was PBMCs, taken from a glioma patient whose treatment included an IDH1 peptide vaccine. The receptors derive from a man aged 40-55 years with glioma.

J is TRBJ2-3 and V is TRBV6-5; D gene uncertain. Germline V lookup: CDR1 MNHEY, CDR2 SVGAGI. V was trimmed by 6 bases and J by 1 base, leaving 8 bases between them. The CDR3 is made up of 13 amino acids. The CDR3 protein is CASSREGTDTQYF. The CDR3 region has the DNA TGTGCCAGCAGCCGCGAGGGCACAGATACGCAGTATTTT.

This clone occurred a few times. The chain links TRBV6-5 to TRBJ1-1, with a tentative D call TRBD1 (5 bases). This CDR3 region has 15 residues. The V end was cut by 0 bases, the J end by 4 bases, with 12 bases between. Germline V gene data show CDR1 as MNHEY and CDR2 as SVGAGI. Here the CDR3 reads CASSYSSARATEAFF. In DNA, the CDR3 is TGTGCCAGCAGTTACTCGAGTGCCAGGGCCACTGAAGCTTTCTTT.

V and J are TRBV19 and TRBJ1-1, with D tentatively TRBD1 (6 bases). The CDR3 spans 17 residues. V lost 5 bases and J lost 1, with 20 bases in between. Germline V gene sequence: CDR1 LNHDA, CDR2 SQIVND (reference sequence). CDR3 sequence reads: CASSSGTQMTWNTEAFF. Here the CDR3 DNA reads TGTGCCAGTAGTTCCGGGACACAAATGACATGGAACACTGAAGCTTTCTTT.

The chain has TRBV27 and TRBJ1-5; D is uncertain. The germline CDR1 and CDR2 sequences are MNHEY and SMNVEV (reference sequence). This CDR3 comprises 13 residues. Deletions cut 3 bases from V and 3 bases from J, with 6 bases between. CDR3 in DNA: TGTGCCAGCAGTTTTTTGGTCAATCAGCCCCAGCATTTT. Protein: CASSFLVNQPQHF.

The sample holds one count of this clone. The chain combines TRBV28 with TRBJ2-1; possibly TRBD2 for D (6 bases). V was shortened by 5 bases and J by 7 bases, with 12 bases between the two germline ends. Germline values: CDR1 MDHEN, CDR2 SYDVKM. This CDR3 is 13 amino acids long. The CDR3 loop reads CASSGGPVNEQFF. DNA of the CDR3: TGTGCCAGCAGTGGAGGGCCCGTGAATGAGCAGTTCTTC.

The CDR3 bases are TGTGCCAGCAGCCCCTTCGAGGGGTCCTACGAGCAGTACTTC. It is translated as CASSPFEGSYEQYF. V usage is TRBV7-6 and J usage is TRBJ2-7; possibly TRBD1 or TRBD2 for D (5 bases each). Trimming stripped 5 bases from V and 1 base from J, with 12 bases between. The CDR3 spans 14 residues. CDR1 SGHVS and CDR2 FNYEAQ come from the germline V gene.

This CDR3 reads CASRRTVYGYTF. The CDR3 DNA is TGTGCCAGCAGGAGGACCGTCTATGGCTACACCTTC. J is TRBJ1-2 and V is TRBV2, with unresolved D. The germline V gene encodes CDR1 SNHLY and CDR2 FYNNEI. The CDR3 extends over 12 amino acids. V lost 6 bases, J lost 4 bases, and 9 bases lay in between.

This chain uses TRBV7-3 with TRBJ1-1; D call uncertain. Per the germline V gene, CDR1 is SGHTA and CDR2 is FQGTGA. The CDR3 totals 14 residues. Deletions cut 0 bases from V and 3 bases from J, with 8 bases between. The CDR3 DNA reads as TGTGCCAGCAGCTTAACTCCACGAGACACTGAAGCTTTCTTT. Residues: CASSLTPRDTEAFF. The full variable domain, in which reference TRBV7-3 and TRBJ1-1 provide the parts outside the CDR3, is GAGVSQTPSNKVTEKGKYVELRCDPISGHTALYWYRQSLGQGPEFLIYFQGTGAADDSGLPNDRFFAVRPEGSVSTLKIQRTERGDSAVYLCASSLTPRDTEAFFGQGTRLTVV.

Only one count was recorded for this clone. The chain uses TRBV2 and TRBJ1-4, with 10 nucleotides matching TRBD1. The length of the CDR3 is 15 residues. Germline V lookup: CDR1 SNHLY, CDR2 FYNNEI. Trimming removed 6 bases from V and 7 bases from J; junction bases left unmatched: 8. The CDR3, as DNA: TGTGCCAGCAGGCTCGACAGGGGGCAGTTTGAAAAACTGTTTTTT. Translation: CASRLDRGQFEKLFF.

This chain uses TRBV7-9 with TRBJ2-1; 12 positions agree with TRBD1. The CDR3 has 15 residues. The V and J ends lost 4 bases and 8 bases, in that order; junction bases with no gene match: 6. Germline V gene lookup returns CDR1 SEHNR and CDR2 FQNEAQ (reference sequence). The CDR3 sequence is CASSSSGTGGHEQFF. In DNA, the CDR3 is TGTGCCAGCAGCTCTTCCGGGACAGGGGGCCATGAGCAGTTCTTC. The full variable domain, completed using reference TRBV7-9 and TRBJ2-1, is DTGVSQNPRHKITKRGQNVTFRCDPISEHNRLYWYRQTLGQGPEFLTYFQNEAQLEKSRLLSDRFSAERPKGSFSTLEIQRTEQGDSAMYLCASSSSGTGGHEQFFGPGTRLTVL.

The genes are TRBV18 and TRBJ2-7; 10 bases map to TRBD2. With V trimmed by 5 bases and J by 2 bases, 6 bases remained unmatched. Germline loops: CDR1 KGHSH, CDR2 LQKENI. This CDR3 has 15 amino acids. Here the CDR3 DNA reads TGTGCCAGCTCATTCCTAGCGGGAGCTCCCTACGAGCAGTACTTC. This sequence encodes CASSFLAGAPYEQYF.

The gene calls are TRBV5-4 and TRBJ1-2; a possible D gene is TRBD1 (5 bases). This CDR3 spans 13 amino acids. The germline V gene encodes CDR1 SGHNT and CDR2 YYREEE (reference sequence). Trimming removed 2 bases at V and 3 bases at J, with 8 bases between. Here the CDR3 reads CASSFAQDYGYTF. In DNA form, the CDR3 reads TGTGCCAGCAGCTTCGCACAGGACTATGGCTACACCTTC. The whole variable domain, remainder taken from reference TRBV5-4 and TRBJ1-2, is ETGVTQSPTHLIKTRGQQVTLRCSSQSGHNTVSWYQQALGQGPQFIFQYYREEENGRGNFPPRFSGLQFPNYSSELNVNALELDDSALYLCASSFAQDYGYTFGSGTRLTVV.

This clone was found once. The CDR3 protein is CASSLSRYGNTIYF. The CDR3 nucleotides read TGTGCCAGCAGTTTAAGTCGGTATGGAAACACCATATATTTT. V and J are TRBV27 and TRBJ1-3, with D unclear. Germline CDR1 is MNHEY and CDR2 is SMNVEV (reference sequence). CDR3 size: 14 residues. The V end lost 2 bases, the J end lost 3 bases, and 8 bases lay between the germline ends.

The J gene is TRBJ2-1, the V gene TRBV4-1, with unresolved D. The CDR3 runs 14 residues. Per germline, CDR1 MGHRA and CDR2 YSYEKL. The germline V and J ends were trimmed by 6 bases and 0 bases, with 9 bases remaining between them. The CDR3 coding sequence is TGCGCCAGCAGGAACTCCTACTCCTACAATGAGCAGTTCTTC. Translating gives CASRNSYSYNEQFF.

This clone was counted a few times. V usage is TRBV6-1 and J usage is TRBJ2-7; D possibly matches TRBD1 or TRBD2 (6 bases each). Between the trimmed V and J ends, which lost 1 base and 2 bases, there was a span of 15 bases. Germline CDR1 MNHNS, CDR2 SASEGT. The CDR3 length is 16 residues. This CDR3 is CASSEGGTRIPYEQYF. The DNA for the CDR3 is TGTGCCAGCAGTGAAGGCGGGACACGAATACCCTACGAGCAGTACTTC.

This chain links TRBV15 with TRBJ2-1, with 12 bases identical to TRBD2. CDR3 length: 15 amino acids. The V segment lost 3 bases and the J segment 5 bases; nucleotides outside the gene matches: 2. Germline loops: CDR1 LNHNV, CDR2 YYDKDF (reference sequence). CDR3 bases: TGTGCCACCAGCAGGCCTAGCGGGAGGGACAATGAGCAGTTCTTC. It encodes CATSRPSGRDNEQFF.

The rearrangement uses TRBV6-5 and TRBJ1-2; the match to TRBD1 covers 7 bases. Germline V gene data show CDR1 as MNHEY and CDR2 as SVGAGI. J was trimmed by 7 bases and V by 6 bases; bases with no gene match: 8. The CDR3 has 13 amino acids. CDR3 loop: CASSRQGPGGYTF. CDR3 coding DNA: TGTGCCAGCAGCCGACAGGGTCCAGGTGGCTACACCTTC.

This chain connects TRBV5-8 to TRBJ1-5; TRBD1 agrees at 9 bases. Trimming cost V 5 bases and J 6 bases; bases outside gene matches: 9. In germline, CDR1 is SGHTS, CDR2 YDEGEE. The CDR3 is made up of 15 amino acids. CDR3 loop: CASSPGTGRVQPQHF. In nucleotides, the CDR3 is TGTGCCAGCAGTCCCGGGACAGGGAGGGTTCAGCCCCAGCATTTT.

This sequence joins TRBV4-1 and TRBJ1-2; tentatively, D is TRBD1 (6 bases). Trimming took off 0 bases at V and 2 bases at J, with 16 bases between the two ends. CDR1 is MGHRA and CDR2 is YSYEKL in the germline V gene. The CDR3 is 17 residues long. The CDR3 reads CASSQDMGTKPNYGYTF. CDR3 coding DNA: TGCGCCAGCAGCCAAGATATGGGGACAAAGCCCAACTATGGCTACACCTTC.

The chain couples TRBV5-1 to TRBJ1-3; D call uncertain. There are 15 residues in the CDR3. The V end was cut by 4 bases, the J end by 8 bases, with 19 bases between. The germline gives CDR1 SGHRS, CDR2 YFSETQ. The DNA of the CDR3 is TGCGCCAGCAGCACCTACTCTGGGAACGAGGACACCATATATTTT. Encoded protein: CASSTYSGNEDTIYF. The full variable domain, completed using reference TRBV5-1 and TRBJ1-3, is KAGVTQTPRYLIKTRGQQVTLSCSPISGHRSVSWYQQTPGQGLQFLFEYFSETQRNKGNFPGRFSGRQFSNSRSEMNVSTLELGDSALYLCASSTYSGNEDTIYFGEGSWLTVV.

This sequence joins TRBV11-2 and TRBJ2-5; D remains ambiguous. Germline CDR1 SGHAT, CDR2 FQNNGV. Trimming took off 2 bases at V and 7 bases at J, with 8 bases between the two ends. There are 12 residues in the CDR3. The CDR3 sequence is CASSLRTGTQYF. The DNA for the CDR3 is TGTGCCAGCAGCTTAAGGACCGGGACCCAGTACTTC.

This chain connects TRBV5-1 to TRBJ1-3; D is perhaps TRBD1 (5 bases). Trimming pared 5 bases from V and 2 bases from J, leaving 14 bases between. The CDR3 contains 15 residues. The germline V gene has CDR1 SGHRS and CDR2 YFSETQ. CDR3 bases: TGCGCCAGCAGTTTACAGCAGGGTGCTGGAAACACCATATATTTT. Translation: CASSLQQGAGNTIYF.

This rearrangement joins TRBV5-1 to TRBJ2-1, with D uncertain. Germline V CDR1 and CDR2: SGHRS, YFSETQ. The CDR3 runs to 16 residues. V dropped 7 bases and J dropped 0 bases, with 17 bases sitting between them. The DNA of the CDR3 is TGCGCCAGCTTCCCCCGGCCGACCCCCTCCTACAATGAGCAGTTCTTC. This gives the protein CASFPRPTPSYNEQFF.

The chain combines TRBV19 with TRBJ1-1; 7 nucleotides agree with TRBD1. Trimming removed 7 bases from V and 1 base from J; junction bases left unmatched: 3. Germline loops: CDR1 LNHDA, CDR2 SQIVND (reference sequence). The CDR3 consists of 13 residues. The CDR3 loop reads CASKGAANTEAFF. CDR3 bases: TGTGCCAGTAAGGGGGCAGCGAACACTGAAGCTTTCTTT. Full variable domain (outside the CDR3, taken from reference TRBV19 and TRBJ1-1): DGGITQSPKYLFRKEGQNVTLSCEQNLNHDAMYWYRQDPGQGLRLIYYSQIVNDFQKGDIAEGYSVSREKKESFPLTVTSAQKNPTAFYLCASKGAANTEAFFGQGTRLTVV.

The chain is built from TRBV7-2 and TRBJ1-2; 11 bases are a match to TRBD1. CDR3 length: 16 amino acids. CDR1 is SGHTA, CDR2 FQGNSA, per germline. Losses at the gene ends were 1 base for V and 5 bases for J; bases not matched to a gene: 6. CDR3 bases: TGTGCCAGCAGCTTAGAAGGGACAGGGGGTTTTTATGGCTACACCTTC. Protein sequence: CASSLEGTGGFYGYTF.

This chain connects TRBV5-4 to TRBJ1-2, with unresolved D. CDR3 length: 13 amino acids. Germline lookup yields CDR1 SGHNT and CDR2 YYREEE (reference sequence). Trimming shortened V by 0 bases and J by 4 bases, and 7 bases separated the two germline ends. CDR3 bases: TGTGCCAGCAGCTTGGACAGAACCTATGGCTACACCTTC. It translates to CASSLDRTYGYTF.

J is TRBJ2-7 and V is TRBV5-4; D possibly corresponds to TRBD2 (5 bases). This CDR3 has 14 residues. CDR1 is SGHNT, CDR2 YYREEE, per germline (reference sequence). The V end lost 4 bases, the J end lost 6 bases, and 17 bases lay between the germline ends. Written as DNA, the CDR3 is TGTGCCAGCAGCGATGACAAGACTAAATCCGAGCAGTACTTC. It is translated as CASSDDKTKSEQYF.